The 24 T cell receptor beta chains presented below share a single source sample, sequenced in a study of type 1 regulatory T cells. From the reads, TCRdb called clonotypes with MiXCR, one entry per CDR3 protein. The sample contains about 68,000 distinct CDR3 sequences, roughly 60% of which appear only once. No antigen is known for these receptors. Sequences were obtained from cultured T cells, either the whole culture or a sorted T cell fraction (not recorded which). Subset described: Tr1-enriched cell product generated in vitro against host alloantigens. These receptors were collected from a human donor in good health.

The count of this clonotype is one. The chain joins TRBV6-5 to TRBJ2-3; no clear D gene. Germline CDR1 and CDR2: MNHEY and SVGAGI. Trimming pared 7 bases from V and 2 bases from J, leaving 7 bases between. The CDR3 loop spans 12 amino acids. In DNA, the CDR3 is TGTGCCAGCATGACCGTCACAGATACGCAGTATTTT. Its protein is CASMTVTDTQYF.

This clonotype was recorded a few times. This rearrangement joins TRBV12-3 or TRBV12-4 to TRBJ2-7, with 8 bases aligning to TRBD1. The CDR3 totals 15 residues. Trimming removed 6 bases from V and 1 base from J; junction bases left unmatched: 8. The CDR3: CASRDSGTGSYEQYF. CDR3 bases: TGTGCCAGCAGAGACTCCGGGACAGGTTCCTACGAGCAGTACTTC.

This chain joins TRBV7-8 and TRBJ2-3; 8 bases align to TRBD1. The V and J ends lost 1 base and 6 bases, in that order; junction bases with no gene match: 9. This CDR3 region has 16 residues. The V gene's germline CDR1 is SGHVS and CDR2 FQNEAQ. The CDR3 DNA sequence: TGTGCCAGCAGCTTAGGTGTACGGACAGGGTGCGATACGCAGTATTTT. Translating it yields CASSLGVRTGCDTQYF.

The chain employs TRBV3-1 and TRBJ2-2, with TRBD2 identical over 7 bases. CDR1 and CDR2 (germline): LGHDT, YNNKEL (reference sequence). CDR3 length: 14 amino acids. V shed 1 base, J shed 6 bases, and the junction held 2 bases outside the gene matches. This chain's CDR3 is CASSQVSGAGELFF. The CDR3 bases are TGTGCCAGCAGCCAAGTAAGCGGGGCCGGGGAGCTGTTTTTT.

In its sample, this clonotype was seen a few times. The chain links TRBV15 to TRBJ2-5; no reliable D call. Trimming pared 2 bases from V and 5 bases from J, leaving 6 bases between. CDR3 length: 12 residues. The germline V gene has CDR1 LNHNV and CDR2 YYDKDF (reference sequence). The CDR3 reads CATSRPRETQYF. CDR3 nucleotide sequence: TGTGCCACCAGCAGACCTCGGGAGACCCAGTACTTC.

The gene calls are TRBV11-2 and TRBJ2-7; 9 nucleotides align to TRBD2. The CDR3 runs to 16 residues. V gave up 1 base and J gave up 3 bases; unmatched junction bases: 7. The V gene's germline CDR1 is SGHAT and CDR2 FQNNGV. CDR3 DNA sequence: TGTGCCAGCAGCTTAGGTGCTAGCGGGATAGGCTACGAGCAGTACTTC. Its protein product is CASSLGASGIGYEQYF.

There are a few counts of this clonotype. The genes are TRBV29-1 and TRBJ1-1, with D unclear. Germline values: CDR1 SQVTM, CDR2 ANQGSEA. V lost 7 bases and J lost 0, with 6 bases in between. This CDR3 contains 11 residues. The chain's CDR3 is CSANVNTEAFF. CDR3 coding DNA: TGCAGCGCAAACGTGAACACTGAAGCTTTCTTT. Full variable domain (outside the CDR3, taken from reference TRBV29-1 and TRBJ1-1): SAVISQKPSRDICQRGTSLTIQCQVDSQVTMMFWYRQQPGQSLTLIATANQGSEATYESGFVIDKFPISRPNLTFSTLTVSNMSPEDSSIYLCSANVNTEAFFGQGTRLTVV.

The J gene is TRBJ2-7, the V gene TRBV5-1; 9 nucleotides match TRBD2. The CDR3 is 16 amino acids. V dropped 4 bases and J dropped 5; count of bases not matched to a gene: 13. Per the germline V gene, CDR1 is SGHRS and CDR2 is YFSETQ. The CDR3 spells CASSTVVRGRADEQYF. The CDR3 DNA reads TGCGCCAGCAGCACGGTGGTTCGCGGGAGGGCCGACGAGCAGTACTTC.

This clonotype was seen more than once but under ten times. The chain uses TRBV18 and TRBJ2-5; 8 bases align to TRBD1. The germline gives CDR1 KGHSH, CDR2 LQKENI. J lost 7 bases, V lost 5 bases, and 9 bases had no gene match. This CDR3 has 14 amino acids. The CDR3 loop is CASSRDRGKGTQYF. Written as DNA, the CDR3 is TGTGCCAGCTCAAGAGACAGGGGAAAAGGGACCCAGTACTTC.

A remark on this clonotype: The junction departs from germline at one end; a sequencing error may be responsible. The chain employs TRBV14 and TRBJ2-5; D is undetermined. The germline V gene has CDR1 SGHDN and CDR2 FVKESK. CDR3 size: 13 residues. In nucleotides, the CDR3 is TGTGTCAGCAGCCAACGGAACCAAGCGACCCAGTACTTC. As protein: CVSSQRNQATQYF.

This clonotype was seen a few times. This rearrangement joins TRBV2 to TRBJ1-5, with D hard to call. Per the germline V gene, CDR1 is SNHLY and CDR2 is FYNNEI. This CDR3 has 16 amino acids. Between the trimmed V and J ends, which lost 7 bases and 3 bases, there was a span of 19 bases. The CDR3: CASTEQDLRANQPQHF. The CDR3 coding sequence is TGTGCCAGCACCGAGCAAGATCTAAGGGCCAATCAGCCCCAGCATTTT.

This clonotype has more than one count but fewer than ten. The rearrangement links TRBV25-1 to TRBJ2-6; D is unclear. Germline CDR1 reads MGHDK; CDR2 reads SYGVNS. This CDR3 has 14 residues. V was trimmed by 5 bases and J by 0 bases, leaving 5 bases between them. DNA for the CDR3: TGTGCCAGCAGTAAGTCCTCTGGGGCCAACGTCCTGACTTTC. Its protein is CASSKSSGANVLTF.

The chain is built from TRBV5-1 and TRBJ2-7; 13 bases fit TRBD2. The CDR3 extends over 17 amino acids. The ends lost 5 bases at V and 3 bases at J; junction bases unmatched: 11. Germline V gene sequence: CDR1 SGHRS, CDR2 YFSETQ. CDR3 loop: CASSRGLAGVHFYEQYF. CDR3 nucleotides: TGCGCCAGCAGTCGTGGACTAGCGGGAGTGCATTTCTACGAGCAGTACTTC.

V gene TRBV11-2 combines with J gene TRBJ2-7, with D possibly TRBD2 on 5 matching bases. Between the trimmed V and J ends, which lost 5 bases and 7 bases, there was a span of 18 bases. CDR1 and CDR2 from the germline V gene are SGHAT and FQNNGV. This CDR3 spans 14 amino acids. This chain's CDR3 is CASSPSGGTGEQYF. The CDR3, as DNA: TGTGCCAGCAGCCCTTCTGGCGGAACGGGAGAGCAGTACTTC.

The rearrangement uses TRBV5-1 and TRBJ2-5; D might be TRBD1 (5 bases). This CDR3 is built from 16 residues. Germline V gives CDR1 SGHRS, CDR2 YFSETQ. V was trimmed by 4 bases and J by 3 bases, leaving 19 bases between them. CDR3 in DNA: TGCGCCAGCAGCCCCCAGCAGGGTGGAGTTAAAGAGACCCAGTACTTC. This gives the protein CASSPQQGGVKETQYF.

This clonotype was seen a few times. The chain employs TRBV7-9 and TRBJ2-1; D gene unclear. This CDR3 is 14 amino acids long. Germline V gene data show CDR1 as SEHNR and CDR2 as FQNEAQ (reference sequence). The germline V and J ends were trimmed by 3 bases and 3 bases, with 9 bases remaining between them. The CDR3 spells CASSLDGGYNEQFF. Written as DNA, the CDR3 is TGTGCCAGCAGCTTGGATGGCGGCTACAATGAGCAGTTCTTC.

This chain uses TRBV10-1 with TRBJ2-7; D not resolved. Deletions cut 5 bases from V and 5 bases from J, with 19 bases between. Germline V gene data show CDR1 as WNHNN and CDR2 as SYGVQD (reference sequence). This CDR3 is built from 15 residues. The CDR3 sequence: CASSQTRIRVHEQYF. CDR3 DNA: TGCGCCAGCAGTCAGACCAGGATACGGGTCCACGAGCAGTACTTC.

CDR3 in amino acids: CASSPEVRRMNTEAFF. The CDR3 nucleotides read TGTGCCAGCAGCCCAGAGGTCAGGCGCATGAACACTGAAGCTTTCTTT. The chain combines TRBV5-5 with TRBJ1-1; no clear D. The germline gives CDR1 SGHKS, CDR2 YYEKEE (reference sequence). This CDR3 is built from 16 residues. V was shortened by 4 bases and J by 0 bases, with 16 bases between the two germline ends.

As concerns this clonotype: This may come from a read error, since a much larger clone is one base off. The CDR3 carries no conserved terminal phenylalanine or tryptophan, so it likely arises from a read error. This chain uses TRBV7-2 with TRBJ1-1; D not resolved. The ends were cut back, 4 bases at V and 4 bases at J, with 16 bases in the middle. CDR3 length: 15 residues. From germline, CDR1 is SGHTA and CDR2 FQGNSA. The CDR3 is CASSSEEGSVTEAFL. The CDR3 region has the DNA TGTGCCAGCAGCTCTGAGGAGGGATCCGTCACTGAAGCTTTCTTA.

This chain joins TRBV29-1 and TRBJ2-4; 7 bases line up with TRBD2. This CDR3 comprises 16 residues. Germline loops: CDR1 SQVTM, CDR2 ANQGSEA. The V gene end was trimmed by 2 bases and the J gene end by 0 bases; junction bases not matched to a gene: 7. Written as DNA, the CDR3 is TGCAGCGTTGAATCTGGGGCTAGCGGAGCCAAAAACATTCAGTACTTC. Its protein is CSVESGASGAKNIQYF. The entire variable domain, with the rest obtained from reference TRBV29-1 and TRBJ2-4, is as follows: SAVISQKPSRDICQRGTSLTIQCQVDSQVTMMFWYRQQPGQSLTLIATANQGSEATYESGFVIDKFPISRPNLTFSTLTVSNMSPEDSSIYLCSVESGASGAKNIQYFGAGTRLSVL.

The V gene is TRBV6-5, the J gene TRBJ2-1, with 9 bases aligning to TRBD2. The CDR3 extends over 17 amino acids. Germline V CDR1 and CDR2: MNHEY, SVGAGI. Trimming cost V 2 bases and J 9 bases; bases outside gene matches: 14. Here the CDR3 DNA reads TGTGCCAGCAGTTACGGTATTGCGGGAGGGCCTGGGGGTGAGCAGTTCTTC. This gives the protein CASSYGIAGGPGGEQFF.

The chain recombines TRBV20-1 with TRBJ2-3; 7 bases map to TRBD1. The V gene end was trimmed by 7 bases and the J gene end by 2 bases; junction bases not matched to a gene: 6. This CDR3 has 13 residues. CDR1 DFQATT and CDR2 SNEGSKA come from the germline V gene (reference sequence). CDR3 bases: TGCAGTGGGGACAGTCCAACCACAGATACGCAGTATTTT. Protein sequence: CSGDSPTTDTQYF.

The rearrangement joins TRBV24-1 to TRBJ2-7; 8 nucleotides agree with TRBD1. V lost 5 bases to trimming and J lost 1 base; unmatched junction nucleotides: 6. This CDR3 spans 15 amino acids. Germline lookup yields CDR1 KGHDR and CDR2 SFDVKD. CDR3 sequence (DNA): TGTGCCACCAGTGGCCGTCGGGACAGGTCCTACGAGCAGTACTTC. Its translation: CATSGRRDRSYEQYF.

The CDR3 loop is CASSPGSLSPGELFF. CDR3 sequence (DNA): TGTGCCAGCAGCCCTGGATCGCTTTCCCCCGGGGAGCTGTTTTTT. This rearrangement joins TRBV7-2 to TRBJ2-2; unclear D gene. The V end was cut by 5 bases, the J end by 6 bases, with 16 bases between. The CDR3 consists of 15 residues. Germline V gene data show CDR1 as SGHTA and CDR2 as FQGNSA.